The present T cell receptor (beta chain) was sequenced within a study of T-cell reconstitution after alpha-beta-depleted transplantation in children. Library preparation (for TCRbeta) was performed with unique molecular identifiers. One entry per CDR3 protein, called by TCRdb with MiXCR from the PCR reads. The sample records roughly 150,000 distinct CDR3 sequences, 8.5% to 14% being singletons. This clonotype came up many times. The CDR3 is 13 amino acids. Germline CDR1 and CDR2: SGHRS and YFSETQ. V shed 5 bases and J 7 bases; nucleotides not matched to a gene: 8. This receptor was taken from a boy aged 2-15 years with acute myeloid leukemia, due to receive a stem cell transplant. This material consisted of PBMCs, taken before TCRalphabeta/CD19-depleted stem cell transplant. V gene TRBV5-1 combines with J gene TRBJ1-1; 7 bases align to TRBD1. This CDR3 is CASRSIRDSEAFF. In DNA form, the CDR3 reads TGCGCCAGCAGGTCGATCCGGGACAGTGAAGCTTTCTTT. Looking up the rest from reference TRBV5-1 and TRBJ1-1 gives the full variable domain: KAGVTQTPRYLIKTRGQQVTLSCSPISGHRSVSWYQQTPGQGLQFLFEYFSETQRNKGNFPGRFSGRQFSNSRSEMNVSTLELGDSALYLCASRSIRDSEAFFGQGTRLTVV.